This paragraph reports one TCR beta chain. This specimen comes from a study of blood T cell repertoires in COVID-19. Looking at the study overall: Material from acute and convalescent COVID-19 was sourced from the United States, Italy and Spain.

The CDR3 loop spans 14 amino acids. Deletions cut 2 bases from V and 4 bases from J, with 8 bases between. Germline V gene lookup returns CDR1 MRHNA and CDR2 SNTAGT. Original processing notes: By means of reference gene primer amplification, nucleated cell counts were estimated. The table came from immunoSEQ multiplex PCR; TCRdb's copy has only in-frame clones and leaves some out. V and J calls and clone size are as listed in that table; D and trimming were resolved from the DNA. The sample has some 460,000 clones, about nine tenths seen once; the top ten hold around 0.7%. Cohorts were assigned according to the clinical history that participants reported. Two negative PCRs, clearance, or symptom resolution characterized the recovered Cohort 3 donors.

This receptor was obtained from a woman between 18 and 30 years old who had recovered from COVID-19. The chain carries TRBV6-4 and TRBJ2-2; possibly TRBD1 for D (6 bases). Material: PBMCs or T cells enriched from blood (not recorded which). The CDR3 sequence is CASSDQGGTGELFF. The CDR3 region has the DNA TGTGCCAGCAGTGACCAAGGGGGCACCGGGGAGCTGTTTTTT.